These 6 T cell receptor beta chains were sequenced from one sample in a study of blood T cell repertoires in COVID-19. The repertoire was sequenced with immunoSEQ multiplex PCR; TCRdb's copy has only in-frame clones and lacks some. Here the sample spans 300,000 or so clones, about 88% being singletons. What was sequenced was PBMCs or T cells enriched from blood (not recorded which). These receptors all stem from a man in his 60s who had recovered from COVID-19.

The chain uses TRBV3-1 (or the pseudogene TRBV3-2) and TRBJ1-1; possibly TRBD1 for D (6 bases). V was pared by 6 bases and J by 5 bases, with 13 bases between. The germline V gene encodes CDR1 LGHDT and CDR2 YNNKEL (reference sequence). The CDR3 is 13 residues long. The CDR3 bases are TGTGCCAGCAGTTCAGGGGTTTCGACTGAAGCTTTCTTT. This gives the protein CASSSGVSTEAFF.

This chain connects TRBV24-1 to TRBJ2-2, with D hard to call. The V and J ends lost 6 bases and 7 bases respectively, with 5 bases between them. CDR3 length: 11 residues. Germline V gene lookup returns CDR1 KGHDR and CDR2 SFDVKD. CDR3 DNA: TGTGCCACCAGTCGGTTCGGGGAGCTGTTTTTT. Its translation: CATSRFGELFF.

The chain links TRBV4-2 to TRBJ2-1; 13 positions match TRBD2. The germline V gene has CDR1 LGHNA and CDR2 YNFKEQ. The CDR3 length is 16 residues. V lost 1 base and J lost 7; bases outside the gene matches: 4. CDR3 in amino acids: CASSQGTSGSSNEQFF. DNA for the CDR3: TGTGCCAGCAGCCAAGGGACTAGCGGGAGTAGTAATGAGCAGTTCTTC.

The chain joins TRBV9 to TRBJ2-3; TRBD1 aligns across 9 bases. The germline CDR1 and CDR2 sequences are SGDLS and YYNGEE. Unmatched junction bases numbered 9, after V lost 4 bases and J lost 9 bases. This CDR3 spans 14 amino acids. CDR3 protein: CASSSWDRVSTQYF. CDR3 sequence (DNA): TGTGCCAGCAGCAGCTGGGACAGGGTCAGCACGCAGTATTTT.

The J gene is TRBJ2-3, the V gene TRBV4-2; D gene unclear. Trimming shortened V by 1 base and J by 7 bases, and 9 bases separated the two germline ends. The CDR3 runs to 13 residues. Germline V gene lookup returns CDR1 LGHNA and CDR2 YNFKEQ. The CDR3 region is CASSQGSTNTQYF. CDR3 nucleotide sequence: TGTGCCAGCAGCCAAGGTAGTACGAATACGCAGTATTTT.

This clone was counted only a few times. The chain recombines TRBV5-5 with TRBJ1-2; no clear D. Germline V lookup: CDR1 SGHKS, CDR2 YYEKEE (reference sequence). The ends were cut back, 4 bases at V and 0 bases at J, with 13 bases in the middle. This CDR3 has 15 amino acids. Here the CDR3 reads CASSLPEPANYGYTF. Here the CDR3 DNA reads TGTGCCAGCAGCCTGCCCGAGCCGGCTAACTATGGCTACACCTTC.